Shown below are 29 T cell receptor beta chains from a single sample sequenced in a study of technical replicates of blood from a handful of donors. Method: immunoSEQ multiplex PCR; TCRdb's copy keeps in-frame clones and lacks some. The table shows some 69,000 clones, with over 70% occurring only once. Sequences were obtained from PBMCs. The source of these receptors is a human donor in good health. Some clones in this sample may be carry-over from other donors' samples.

This clone came up a few times. The gene calls are TRBV7-6 and TRBJ2-5; TRBD2 aligns across 9 bases. CDR3 length: 13 residues. Trimming at V came to 11 bases and at J to 5 bases, leaving 9 bases not matched to a gene. Germline V gives CDR1 SGHVS, CDR2 FNYEAQ. CDR3 amino acids: CAVTSGGFETQYF. DNA of the CDR3: TGTGCCGTGACCAGCGGGGGGTTCGAGACCCAGTACTTC. The whole variable domain, remainder taken from reference TRBV7-6 and TRBJ2-5, is GAGVSQSPRYKVTKRGQDVALRCDPISGHVSLYWYRQALGQGPEFLTYFNYEAQQDKSGLPNDRFSAERPEGSISTLTIQRTEQRDSAMYRCAVTSGGFETQYFGPGTRLLVL.

V is TRBV6-5 and J is TRBJ1-2; no reliable D call. V was pared by 6 bases and J by 8 bases, with 13 bases between. The CDR3 contains 12 residues. Per germline, CDR1 MNHEY and CDR2 SVGAGI. The CDR3 DNA is TGTGCCAGCAGACTCGACCGAGGGGGCTACACCTTC. It translates to CASRLDRGGYTF.

The CDR3 DNA reads as TGTGCCAGCAGCGTAGATCTGTCGGGGTTCTACGAGCAGTACTTC. Its translation is CASSVDLSGFYEQYF. V gene TRBV9 combines with J gene TRBJ2-7; D perhaps matches TRBD2 (5 bases). CDR1 and CDR2 from the germline V gene are SGDLS and YYNGEE. The CDR3 length is 15 residues. V lost 0 bases to trimming and J lost 3 bases, with 13 bases between them.

The chain carries TRBV9 and TRBJ1-1, with D possibly TRBD1 on 5 matching bases. Per germline, CDR1 SGDLS and CDR2 YYNGEE. CDR3 length: 16 amino acids. The V gene lost 2 bases and the J gene lost 0 bases, with 14 bases spanning the gap. The CDR3 coding sequence is TGTGCCAGCAGCGTCGCCGACGGGGGGATGAACACTGAAGCTTTCTTT. Protein product: CASSVADGGMNTEAFF.

The rearrangement joins TRBV15 to TRBJ2-1, with D perhaps matching TRBD2 (7 bases). The CDR3 runs 18 residues. V was cut by 0 bases and J by 7 bases, with 22 bases left in between. The V gene's germline CDR1 is LNHNV and CDR2 YYDKDF (reference sequence). Written as DNA, the CDR3 is TGTGCCACCAGCAGAGATCTGGGAGGGGGTAGGGCGGTTAATGAGCAGTTCTTC. The encoded protein is CATSRDLGGGRAVNEQFF.

The chain carries TRBV30 and TRBJ2-1; 8 bases are shared with TRBD2. Trimming cost V 3 bases and J 8 bases; bases outside gene matches: 9. Germline CDR1 GTSNPN, CDR2 SVGIG (reference sequence). This CDR3 has 14 residues. The CDR3 reads CAWRPSGRKDEQFF. In DNA form, the CDR3 reads TGTGCCTGGAGGCCCAGCGGGAGAAAAGATGAGCAGTTCTTC.

This clone was seen a single time. In nucleotides, the CDR3 is TGTGCCAGCAGCGCCGCCGGGAGTCTCGGTGAAAAACTGTTTTTT. As protein: CASSAAGSLGEKLFF. The chain combines TRBV7-2 with TRBJ1-4; D is undetermined. The V and J ends lost 5 bases and 7 bases respectively, with 17 bases between them. CDR1 SGHTA and CDR2 FQGNSA come from the germline V gene. The CDR3 is made up of 15 amino acids.

This CDR3 reads CAISEVEGQGYEQYF. Written as DNA, the CDR3 is TGTGCCATCAGTGAGGTAGAGGGACAGGGCTACGAGCAGTACTTC. The V and J genes are TRBV10-3 and TRBJ2-7, with 9 nucleotides matching TRBD1. V dropped 2 bases and J dropped 3; count of bases not matched to a gene: 5. CDR3 length: 15 residues. The germline gives CDR1 ENHRY, CDR2 SYGVKD.

The chain joins TRBV4-2 to TRBJ1-1; TRBD1 matches 10 bases. Germline-derived CDR1 and CDR2 are LGHNA and YNFKEQ. There are 16 residues in the CDR3. The ends lost 1 base at V and 1 base at J; junction bases unmatched: 3. CDR3 residues: CASSQGRDRGNTEAFF. In DNA form, the CDR3 reads TGTGCCAGCAGCCAAGGGCGGGACAGGGGGAACACTGAAGCTTTCTTT.

The chain combines TRBV5-5 with TRBJ1-3; TRBD1 might be the D (5 bases). Germline V gene sequence: CDR1 SGHKS, CDR2 YYEKEE (reference sequence). The CDR3 runs 14 residues. V was shortened by 0 bases and J by 2 bases, with 6 bases between the two germline ends. This CDR3 reads CASSLVGAGNTIYF. CDR3 DNA sequence: TGTGCCAGCAGCTTGGTAGGGGCTGGAAACACCATATATTTT.

The rearrangement uses TRBV7-8 and TRBJ2-7; 8 bases map to TRBD1. Germline V gene data show CDR1 as SGHVS and CDR2 as FQNEAQ. The CDR3 covers 14 residues. V shed 4 bases, J shed 0 bases, and the junction held 2 bases outside the gene matches. The CDR3 nucleotides are TGTGCCAGCAGCTCGGACAGGGACTCCTACGAGCAGTACTTC. Translating it yields CASSSDRDSYEQYF.

This sequence joins TRBV19 and TRBJ2-7; 7 bases are shared with TRBD2. This CDR3 is 15 amino acids long. After removal of 5 bases from V and 6 bases from J, the junction contained 13 bases not matched to a gene. Germline-derived CDR1 and CDR2 are LNHDA and SQIVND (reference sequence). CDR3 sequence reads: CASSGRWAGEPEQYF. DNA for the CDR3: TGTGCCAGTAGTGGCCGTTGGGCGGGAGAACCCGAGCAGTACTTC.

The CDR3 protein is CASSVAPSASEQFF. DNA for the CDR3: TGTGCCAGCAGCGTAGCCCCCTCGGCTAGTGAGCAGTTCTTC. This rearrangement joins TRBV9 to TRBJ2-1; the D is unclear. The CDR3 is 14 residues long. Germline lookup yields CDR1 SGDLS and CDR2 YYNGEE. V was clipped by 0 bases and J by 9 bases, with 13 bases between them.

This clone was found a few times. This rearrangement joins TRBV2 to TRBJ2-7, with 13 bases identical to TRBD2. The CDR3 runs to 14 residues. The V gene's germline CDR1 is SNHLY and CDR2 FYNNEI. Trimming took 6 bases from V and 5 from J; bases not matched to a gene: 4. The chain's CDR3 is CASRGTSGAHEQYF. For the CDR3, the DNA is TGTGCCAGCAGGGGGACTAGCGGGGCCCACGAGCAGTACTTC. The full variable domain, rest sourced from reference TRBV2 and TRBJ2-7, is EPEVTQTPSHQVTQMGQEVILRCVPISNHLYFYWYRQILGQKVEFLVSFYNNEISEKSEIFDDQFSVERPDGSNFTLKIRSTKLEDSAMYFCASRGTSGAHEQYFGPGTRLTVT.

The rearrangement joins TRBV19 to TRBJ1-2; TRBD1 agrees at 7 bases. V lost 10 bases and J lost 1; bases outside the gene matches: 9. Per germline, CDR1 LNHDA and CDR2 SQIVND (reference sequence). CDR3 length equals 14 residues. CDR3 DNA sequence: TGTGCCACTGCCGGGGGACAGAGTAACTATGGCTACACCTTC. Protein: CATAGGQSNYGYTF.

This rearrangement joins TRBV7-9 to TRBJ1-4, with 10 bases fitting TRBD1. Losses at the gene ends were 4 bases for V and 8 bases for J; bases not matched to a gene: 7. CDR3 length equals 15 residues. CDR1 and CDR2 from the germline V gene are SEHNR and FQNEAQ (reference sequence). The CDR3 bases are TGTGCCAGCAGCTCTCCGGGACAGGGGAGAGAAAAACTGTTTTTT. Its translation: CASSSPGQGREKLFF.

V usage is TRBV6-4 and J usage is TRBJ2-2, with D possibly being TRBD2 (5 bases). CDR3 size: 15 residues. Between the trimmed V and J ends, which lost 0 bases and 5 bases, there was a span of 10 bases. Germline V lookup: CDR1 MRHNA, CDR2 SNTAGT. The CDR3 nucleotides read TGTGCCAGCAGTGACTCTTTCGGGGTAACCGGGGAGCTGTTTTTT. Amino acid sequence: CASSDSFGVTGELFF.

The chain has TRBV27 and TRBJ2-2, with TRBD1 matching 7 bases. Germline-derived CDR1 and CDR2 are MNHEY and SMNVEV (reference sequence). After removal of 5 bases from V and 3 bases from J, the junction contained 6 bases not matched to a gene. The CDR3 runs 15 residues. The CDR3 protein is CASSAGRGYTGELFF. Here the CDR3 DNA reads TGTGCCAGCAGTGCCGGCAGGGGGTACACCGGGGAGCTGTTTTTT.

The chain couples TRBV4-1 to TRBJ2-4; TRBD1 might be the D (6 bases). Germline CDR1 reads MGHRA; CDR2 reads YSYEKL. This CDR3 has 18 amino acids. V was clipped by 1 base and J by 0 bases, with 16 bases between them. The CDR3 DNA reads TGCGCCAGCAGCCAAGTGAACGCCTGGGGGCTAGCCAAAAACATTCAGTACTTC. This translates into CASSQVNAWGLAKNIQYF.

The chain recombines TRBV9 with TRBJ1-1, with D unclear. The CDR3 length is 15 residues. With 4 bases removed from V and 1 base from J, the gap between germline ends came to 14 bases. The germline CDR1 and CDR2 sequences are SGDLS and YYNGEE. The CDR3 bases are TGTGCCAGCAGCAACCTAGTGGGTGGGAACACTGAAGCTTTCTTT. Translated, it gives CASSNLVGGNTEAFF.

The rearrangement uses TRBV5-1 and TRBJ2-1; 12 bases are a match to TRBD2. The trim removed 4 bases at V and 9 bases at J, leaving 8 bases unmatched. CDR1 is SGHRS, CDR2 YFSETQ, per germline. The CDR3 spans 15 residues. Here the CDR3 reads CASSNLAGGPSEQFF. The DNA of the CDR3 is TGCGCCAGCAGCAATCTAGCGGGGGGGCCGAGTGAGCAGTTCTTC.

The chain is built from TRBV11-3 and TRBJ2-5, with 9 bases fitting TRBD2. The CDR3 is 15 amino acids. V gave up 1 base and J gave up 5 bases; unmatched junction bases: 5. Germline CDR1 is SGHNT and CDR2 is YENEEA. The CDR3 protein is CASSLAGGGAETQYF. CDR3 sequence (DNA): TGTGCCAGCAGCTTAGCCGGCGGGGGGGCTGAGACCCAGTACTTC.

Only a few counts were recorded for this clone. The chain is built from TRBV7-9 and TRBJ2-7, with TRBD2 as a possible D gene (5 bases). Germline CDR1 reads SEHNR; CDR2 reads FQNEAQ (reference sequence). The CDR3 sequence is 15 residues long. V lost 6 bases and J lost 3, with 18 bases in between. CDR3 protein: CASSPHSRAHYEQYF. The CDR3 nucleotides are TGTGCCAGCAGTCCCCATTCGCGGGCCCACTACGAGCAGTACTTC.

The chain joins TRBV14 to TRBJ1-2; TRBD1 agrees at 7 bases. The CDR3 consists of 13 residues. Trimming removed 5 bases from V and 4 bases from J; junction bases left unmatched: 4. Germline CDR1 is SGHDN and CDR2 is FVKESK. CDR3 sequence: CASSAQGPYGYTF. CDR3 DNA sequence: TGTGCCAGCAGCGCACAGGGGCCCTATGGCTACACCTTC. Variable domain in full (rest from reference TRBV14 and TRBJ1-2): EAGVTQFPSHSVIEKGQTVTLRCDPISGHDNLYWYRRVMGKEIKFLLHFVKESKQDESGMPNNRFLAERTGGTYSTLKVQPAELEDSGVYFCASSAQGPYGYTFGSGTRLTVV.

In its sample, this clone was seen once. The chain is built from TRBV6-5 and TRBJ1-1; the D gene is possibly TRBD1 (6 bases). The germline V gene encodes CDR1 MNHEY and CDR2 SVGAGI. CDR3 length: 14 amino acids. V lost 6 bases to trimming and J lost 0 bases, with 11 bases between them. The CDR3 protein is CASRRTGMNTEAFF. CDR3 DNA: TGTGCCAGCAGGCGTACAGGGATGAACACTGAAGCTTTCTTT.

The chain links TRBV4-2 to TRBJ2-7; 10 nucleotides match TRBD2. The V segment lost 4 bases and the J segment 2 bases; nucleotides outside the gene matches: 5. This CDR3 contains 15 residues. Germline lookup yields CDR1 LGHNA and CDR2 YNFKEQ. This CDR3 is CASSPSGGTTYEQYF. The DNA of the CDR3 is TGTGCCAGCAGCCCTAGCGGGGGAACCACCTACGAGCAGTACTTC.

The chain employs TRBV21-1 and TRBJ2-3; TRBD2, as called in the table, went unchecked against the DNA. TRBV21-1 is listed as a pseudogene. The CDR3 runs to 16 residues. The CDR3 is CASSKGSGGRRDTQYF. The CDR3 DNA is TGTGCCAGCAGCAAGGGATCGGGAGGGAGGCGAGATACGCAGTATTTT.

The chain couples TRBV11-3 to TRBJ2-1, with TRBD1 identical over 9 bases. The CDR3 is made up of 16 amino acids. V was clipped by 5 bases and J by 6 bases; unmatched bases: 11. Germline values: CDR1 SGHNT, CDR2 YENEEA. As DNA, the CDR3 is TGTGCCAGCAGCCAAACAGGAGGACAGGGGATCAATGAGCAGTTCTTC. As protein: CASSQTGGQGINEQFF. The full variable domain, rest sourced from reference TRBV11-3 and TRBJ2-1, is EAGVVQSPRYKIIEKKQPVAFWCNPISGHNTLYWYLQNLGQGPELLIRYENEEAVDDSQLPKDRFSAERLKGVDSTLKIQPAELGDSAVYLCASSQTGGQGINEQFFGPGTRLTVL.

The chain employs TRBV5-1 and TRBJ2-4, with TRBD1 matching over 10 bases. This CDR3 region has 15 residues. Germline CDR1 SGHRS, CDR2 YFSETQ. V lost 4 bases and J lost 6; bases outside the gene matches: 7. The chain's CDR3 is CASSDQGQGSNIQYF. CDR3 coding DNA: TGCGCCAGCAGCGATCAGGGACAGGGGTCAAACATTCAGTACTTC.